This T cell receptor (beta chain) was recorded in a study of CD8 T cells in Susac syndrome. RNA was extracted with the RNeasy kit, and a quantity of about 0.45 to 1 ug was reverse transcribed using random hexamers. MiXCR, applied by TCRdb to the immunoSEQ multiplex PCR reads, yields one record per CDR3 protein. The sample has 400,000 to 550,000 distinct CDR3 sequences, approximately 85% seen once. TEMRA cells were enriched by FACS, and CD4+ and CD8+ T cells were negatively isolated. The TCR originated in a human donor with multiple sclerosis. Sequenced: CD8+ T cells from PBMCs.

CDR3 in DNA: TGTGCCACCTTAACTAGCGGGGGGCCTGGGGCCAACGTCCTGACTTTC. Its protein is CATLTSGGPGANVLTF. The gene calls are TRBV2 and TRBJ2-6, with TRBD2 matching 12 bases. The CDR3 sequence is 16 residues long. Per the germline V gene, CDR1 is SNHLY and CDR2 is FYNNEI. The junction had 6 bases not matched to a gene; V was cut back by 10 bases and J by 2 bases.